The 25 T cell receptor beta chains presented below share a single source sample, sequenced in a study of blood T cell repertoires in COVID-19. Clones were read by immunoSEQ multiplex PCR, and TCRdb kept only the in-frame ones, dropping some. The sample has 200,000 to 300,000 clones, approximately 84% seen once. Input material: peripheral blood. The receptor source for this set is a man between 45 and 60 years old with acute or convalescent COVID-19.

The CDR3 bases are TGTGCCAGCAGAAGTTTCGGGCAGGGTCATTCACCCCTCCACTTT. Translation: CASRSFGQGHSPLHF. The chain combines TRBV28 with TRBJ1-6, with D perhaps matching TRBD1 (5 bases). CDR1 is MDHEN, CDR2 SYDVKM, per germline. The CDR3 has 15 residues. V gave up 6 bases and J gave up 8 bases, with 17 bases separating them.

CDR3: CASSLQGWSNYGYTF. The CDR3 DNA sequence: TGTGCCAGCAGCCTTCAGGGGTGGAGTAACTATGGCTACACCTTC. This chain uses TRBV5-8 with TRBJ1-2; a possible D gene is TRBD1 (6 bases). The CDR3 runs 15 residues. V shed 4 bases and J shed 1 base, with 14 bases lying between them. Looked up from germline, CDR1 is SGHTS and CDR2 is YDEGEE.

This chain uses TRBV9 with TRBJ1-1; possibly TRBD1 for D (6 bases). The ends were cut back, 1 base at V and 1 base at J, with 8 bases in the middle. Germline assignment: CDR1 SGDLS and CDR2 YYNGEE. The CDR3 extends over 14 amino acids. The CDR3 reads CASSVRQENTEAFF. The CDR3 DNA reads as TGTGCCAGCAGCGTACGACAGGAGAACACTGAAGCTTTCTTT.

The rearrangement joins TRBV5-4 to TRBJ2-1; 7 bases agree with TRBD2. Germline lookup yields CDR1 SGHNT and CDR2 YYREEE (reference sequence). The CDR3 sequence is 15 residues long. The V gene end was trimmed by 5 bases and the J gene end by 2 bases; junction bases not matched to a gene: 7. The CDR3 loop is CASSGQAGTYNEQFF. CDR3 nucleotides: TGTGCCAGCAGTGGGCAAGCGGGAACCTACAATGAGCAGTTCTTC.

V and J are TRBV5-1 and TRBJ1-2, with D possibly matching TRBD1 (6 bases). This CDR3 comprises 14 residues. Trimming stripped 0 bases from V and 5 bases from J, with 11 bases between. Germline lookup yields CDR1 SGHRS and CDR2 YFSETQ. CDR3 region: CASSLDRVGYGYTF. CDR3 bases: TGCGCCAGCAGCTTGGACAGGGTTGGGTATGGCTACACCTTC. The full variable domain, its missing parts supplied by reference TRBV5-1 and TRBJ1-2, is KAGVTQTPRYLIKTRGQQVTLSCSPISGHRSVSWYQQTPGQGLQFLFEYFSETQRNKGNFPGRFSGRQFSNSRSEMNVSTLELGDSALYLCASSLDRVGYGYTFGSGTRLTVV.

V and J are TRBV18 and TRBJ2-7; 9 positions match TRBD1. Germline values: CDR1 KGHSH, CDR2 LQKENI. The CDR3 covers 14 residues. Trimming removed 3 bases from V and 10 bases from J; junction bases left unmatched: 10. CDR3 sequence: CASSPTGTGPEQYF. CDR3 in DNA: TGTGCCAGCTCACCCACCGGGACAGGGCCGGAACAGTACTTC.

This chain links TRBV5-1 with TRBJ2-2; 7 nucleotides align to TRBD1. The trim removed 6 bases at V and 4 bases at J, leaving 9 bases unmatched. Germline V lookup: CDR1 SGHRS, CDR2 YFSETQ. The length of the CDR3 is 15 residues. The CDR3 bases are TGCGCCAGCAACCGGGACAGAGGTAGCACCGGGGAGCTGTTTTTT. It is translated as CASNRDRGSTGELFF.

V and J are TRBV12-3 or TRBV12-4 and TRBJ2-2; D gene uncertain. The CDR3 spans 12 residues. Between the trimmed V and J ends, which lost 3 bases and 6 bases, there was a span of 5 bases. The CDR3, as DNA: TGTGCCAGCAGTTTCCGGGCCGGGGAGCTGTTTTTT. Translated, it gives CASSFRAGELFF.

CDR3 in DNA: TGTGCCAGCAGCTCATGGCAAGGGGCCTTTGGCACCGGGGAGCTGTTTTTT. Its translation is CASSSWQGAFGTGELFF. J is TRBJ2-2 and V is TRBV7-9, with a possible D match to TRBD1 (5 bases). V shed 4 bases and J shed 4 bases, with 19 bases lying between them. The CDR3 sequence is 17 residues long. The germline gives CDR1 SEHNR, CDR2 FQNEAQ (reference sequence). The full variable domain, with the rest looked up from reference TRBV7-9 and TRBJ2-2, is DTGVSQNPRHKITKRGQNVTFRCDPISEHNRLYWYRQTLGQGPEFLTYFQNEAQLEKSRLLSDRFSAERPKGSFSTLEIQRTEQGDSAMYLCASSSWQGAFGTGELFFGEGSRLTVL.

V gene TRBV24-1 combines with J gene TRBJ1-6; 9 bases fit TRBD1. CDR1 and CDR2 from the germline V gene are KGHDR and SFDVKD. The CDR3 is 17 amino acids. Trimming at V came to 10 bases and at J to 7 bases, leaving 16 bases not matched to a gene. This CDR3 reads CATNRGRPRTANSPLHF. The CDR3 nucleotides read TGTGCCACGAACAGGGGGCGCCCCCGAACCGCCAATTCACCCCTCCACTTT.

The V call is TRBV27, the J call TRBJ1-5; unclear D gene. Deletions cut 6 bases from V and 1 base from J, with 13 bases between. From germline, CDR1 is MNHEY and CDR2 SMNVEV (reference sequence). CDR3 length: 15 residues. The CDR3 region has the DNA TGTGCCAGCAGAGAGCAATTTTTAAGCAATCAGCCCCAGCATTTT. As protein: CASREQFLSNQPQHF.

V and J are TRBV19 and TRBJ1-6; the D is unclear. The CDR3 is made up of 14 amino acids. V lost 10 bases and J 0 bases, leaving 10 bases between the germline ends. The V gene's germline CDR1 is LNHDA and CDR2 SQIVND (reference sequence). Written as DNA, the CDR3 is TGTGCCACTAGGACTAGCTCCTATAATTCACCCCTCCACTTT. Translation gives CATRTSSYNSPLHF.

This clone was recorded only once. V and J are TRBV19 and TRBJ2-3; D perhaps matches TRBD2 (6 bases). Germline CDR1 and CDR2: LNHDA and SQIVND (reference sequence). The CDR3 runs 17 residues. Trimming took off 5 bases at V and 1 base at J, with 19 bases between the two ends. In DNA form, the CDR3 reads TGTGCCAGTAGTGTTGGGGTGGGGGGAACGGGCACAGATACGCAGTATTTT. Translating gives CASSVGVGGTGTDTQYF.

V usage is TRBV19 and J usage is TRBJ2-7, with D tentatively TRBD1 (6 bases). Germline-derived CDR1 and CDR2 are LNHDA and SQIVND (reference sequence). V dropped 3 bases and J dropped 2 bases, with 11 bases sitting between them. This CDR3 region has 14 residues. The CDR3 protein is CASSITGYAYEQYF. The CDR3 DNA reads TGTGCCAGTAGTATTACAGGGTATGCCTACGAGCAGTACTTC. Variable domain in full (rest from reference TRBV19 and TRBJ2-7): DGGITQSPKYLFRKEGQNVTLSCEQNLNHDAMYWYRQDPGQGLRLIYYSQIVNDFQKGDIAEGYSVSREKKESFPLTVTSAQKNPTAFYLCASSITGYAYEQYFGPGTRLTVT.

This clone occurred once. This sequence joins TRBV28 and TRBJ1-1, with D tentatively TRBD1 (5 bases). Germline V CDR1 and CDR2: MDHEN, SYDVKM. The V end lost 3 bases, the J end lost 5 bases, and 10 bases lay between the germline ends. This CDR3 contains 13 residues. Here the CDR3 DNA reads TGTGCCAGCAGTTTCGGGGGAAGGACTGAAGCTTTCTTT. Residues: CASSFGGRTEAFF.

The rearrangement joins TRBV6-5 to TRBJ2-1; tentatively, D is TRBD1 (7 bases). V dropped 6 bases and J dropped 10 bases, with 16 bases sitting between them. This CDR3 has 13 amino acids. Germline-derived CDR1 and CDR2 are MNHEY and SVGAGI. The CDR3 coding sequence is TGTGCCAGCAGCTCGGAGGGGGCAAGCGAGCAGTTCTTC. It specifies CASSSEGASEQFF.

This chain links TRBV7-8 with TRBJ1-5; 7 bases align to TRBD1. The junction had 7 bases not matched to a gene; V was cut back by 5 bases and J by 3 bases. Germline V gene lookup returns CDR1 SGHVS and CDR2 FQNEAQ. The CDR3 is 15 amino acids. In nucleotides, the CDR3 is TGTGCCAGCAGCCTAACAGGGGATCCCAATCAGCCCCAGCATTTT. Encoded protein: CASSLTGDPNQPQHF. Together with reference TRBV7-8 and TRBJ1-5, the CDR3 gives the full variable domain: GAGVSQSPRYKVAKRGQDVALRCDPISGHVSLFWYQQALGQGPEFLTYFQNEAQLDKSGLPSDRFFAERPEGSVSTLKIQRTQQEDSAVYLCASSLTGDPNQPQHFGDGTRLSIL.

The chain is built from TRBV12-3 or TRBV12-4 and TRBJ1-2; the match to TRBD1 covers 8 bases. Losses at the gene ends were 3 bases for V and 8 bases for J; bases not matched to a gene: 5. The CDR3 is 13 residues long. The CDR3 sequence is CASSLTGAGGYTF. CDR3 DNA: TGTGCCAGCAGTTTGACAGGGGCGGGAGGCTACACCTTC.

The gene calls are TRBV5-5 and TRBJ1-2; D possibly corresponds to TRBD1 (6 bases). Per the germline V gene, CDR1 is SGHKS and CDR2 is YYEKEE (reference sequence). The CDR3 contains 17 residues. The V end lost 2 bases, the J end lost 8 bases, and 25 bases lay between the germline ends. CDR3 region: CASSFIPRGSSRYGYTF. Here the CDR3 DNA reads TGTGCCAGCAGCTTTATTCCCAGGGGAAGTAGTCGCTACGGCTACACCTTC.

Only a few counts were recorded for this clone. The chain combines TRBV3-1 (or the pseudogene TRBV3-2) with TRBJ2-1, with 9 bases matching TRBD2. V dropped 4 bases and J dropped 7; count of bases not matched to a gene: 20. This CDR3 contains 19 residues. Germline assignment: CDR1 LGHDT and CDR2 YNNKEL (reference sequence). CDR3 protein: CASSLAVGLAGREGNEQFF. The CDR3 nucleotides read TGTGCCAGCAGCCTGGCTGTAGGCCTAGCGGGAAGAGAGGGGAATGAGCAGTTCTTC.

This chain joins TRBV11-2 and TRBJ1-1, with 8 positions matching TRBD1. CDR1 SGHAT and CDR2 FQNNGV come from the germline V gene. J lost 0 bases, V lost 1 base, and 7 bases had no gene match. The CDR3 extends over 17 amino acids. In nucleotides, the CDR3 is TGTGCCAGCAGCTTAGCCGGCAGGGGGCGCGTGAACACTGAAGCTTTCTTT. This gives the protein CASSLAGRGRVNTEAFF.

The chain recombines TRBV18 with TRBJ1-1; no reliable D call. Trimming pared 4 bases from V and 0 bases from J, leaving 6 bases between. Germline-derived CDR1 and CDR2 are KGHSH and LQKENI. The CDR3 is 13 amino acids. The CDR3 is CASSLEVNTEAFF. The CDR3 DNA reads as TGTGCCAGCTCACTCGAGGTGAACACTGAAGCTTTCTTT.

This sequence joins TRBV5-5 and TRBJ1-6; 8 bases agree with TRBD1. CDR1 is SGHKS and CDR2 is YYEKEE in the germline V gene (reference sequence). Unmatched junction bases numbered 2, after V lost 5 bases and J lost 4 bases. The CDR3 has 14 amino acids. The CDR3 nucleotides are TGTGCCAGCAGGACAGGGGATTATAATTCACCCCTCCACTTT. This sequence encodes CASRTGDYNSPLHF. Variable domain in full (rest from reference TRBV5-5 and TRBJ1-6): DAGVTQSPTHLIKTRGQQVTLRCSPISGHKSVSWYQQVLGQGPQFIFQYYEKEERGRGNFPDRFSARQFPNYSSELNVNALLLGDSALYLCASRTGDYNSPLHFGNGTRLTVT.

The CDR3 nucleotides read TGTGCCAGCAGCGTAGGACAGCGCAATCAGCCCCAGCATTTT. This sequence encodes CASSVGQRNQPQHF. The chain couples TRBV28 to TRBJ1-5; possible D gene TRBD1, 6 bases. In germline, CDR1 is MDHEN, CDR2 SYDVKM. V was trimmed by 6 bases and J by 2 bases, leaving 11 bases between them. This CDR3 contains 14 residues.

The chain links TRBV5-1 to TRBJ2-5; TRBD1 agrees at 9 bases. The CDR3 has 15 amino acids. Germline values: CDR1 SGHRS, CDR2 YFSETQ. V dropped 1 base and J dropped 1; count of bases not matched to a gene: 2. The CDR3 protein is CASSLSGQGQETQYF. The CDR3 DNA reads TGCGCCAGCAGCTTGTCGGGACAGGGCCAAGAGACCCAGTACTTC.